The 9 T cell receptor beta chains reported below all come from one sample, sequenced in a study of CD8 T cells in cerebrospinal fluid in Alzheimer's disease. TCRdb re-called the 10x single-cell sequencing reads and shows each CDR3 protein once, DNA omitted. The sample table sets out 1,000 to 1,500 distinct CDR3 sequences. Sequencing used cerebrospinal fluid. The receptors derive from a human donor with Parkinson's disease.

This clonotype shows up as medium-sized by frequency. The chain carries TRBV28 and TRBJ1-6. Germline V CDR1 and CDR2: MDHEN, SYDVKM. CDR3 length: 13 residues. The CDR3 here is CASSSLYNSPLHF.

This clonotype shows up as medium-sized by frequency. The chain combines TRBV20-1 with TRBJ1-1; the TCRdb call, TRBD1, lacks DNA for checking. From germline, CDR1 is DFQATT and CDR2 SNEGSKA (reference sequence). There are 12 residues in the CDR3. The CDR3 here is CSARQGNTEAFF.

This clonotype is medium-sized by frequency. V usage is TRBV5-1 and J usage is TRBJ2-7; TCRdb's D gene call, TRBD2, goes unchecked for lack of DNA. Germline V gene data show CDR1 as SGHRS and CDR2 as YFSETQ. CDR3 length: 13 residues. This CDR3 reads CASSLLADYEQYF.

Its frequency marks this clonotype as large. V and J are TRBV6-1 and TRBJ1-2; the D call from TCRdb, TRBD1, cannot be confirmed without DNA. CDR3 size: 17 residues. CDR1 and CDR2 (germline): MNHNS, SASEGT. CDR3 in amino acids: CASSEGLQLEGVYGYTF.

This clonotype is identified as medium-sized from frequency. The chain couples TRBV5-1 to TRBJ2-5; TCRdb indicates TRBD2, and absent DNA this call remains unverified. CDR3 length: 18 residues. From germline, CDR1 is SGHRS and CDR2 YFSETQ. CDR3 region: CASSPRTAGAAPGETQYF.

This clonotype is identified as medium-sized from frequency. CDR3 amino acids: CASSPQGAVGELFF. The genes are TRBV12-3 or TRBV12-4 and TRBJ2-2; TCRdb's assignment of TRBD1 cannot be checked, as there is no DNA. The CDR3 loop spans 14 amino acids.

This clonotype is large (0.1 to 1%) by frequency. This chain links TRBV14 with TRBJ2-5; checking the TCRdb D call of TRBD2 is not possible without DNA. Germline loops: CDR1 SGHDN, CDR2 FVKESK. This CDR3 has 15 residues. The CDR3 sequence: CASSQGVGQQETQYF.

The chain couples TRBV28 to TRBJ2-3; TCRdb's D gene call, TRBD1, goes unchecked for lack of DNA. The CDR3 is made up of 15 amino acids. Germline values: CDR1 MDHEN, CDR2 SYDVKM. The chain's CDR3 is CASSPDRARTDTQYF.

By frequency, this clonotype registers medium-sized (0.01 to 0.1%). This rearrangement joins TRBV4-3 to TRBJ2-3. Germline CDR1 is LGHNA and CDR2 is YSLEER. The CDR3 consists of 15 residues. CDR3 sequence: CASSQSIGLTDTQYF.